This entry describes one TCR beta chain. This receptor's antigen is unknown. No base quality values were provided; no much bigger clone lies one nucleotide off. High-throughput TCR beta sequencing profiled peripheral blood CD8+ and CD4+ T cells from healthy donors, Susac syndrome patients and multiple sclerosis patients. Multiple sclerosis controls were treatment-naive patients with stable or active relapsing-remitting disease fulfilling revised McDonald criteria. CD8+ TEMRA cells were enriched by FACS, while bulk CD8+ and CD4+ T cells were purified by magnetic negative isolation. Blood was collected in EDTA tubes and processed within 24 hours, with PBMCs isolated through density gradient centrifugation. PBMCs destined for TCR sequencing were cryopreserved in liquid nitrogen and later thawed in a 37 °C water bath. The sorted or isolated CD4+, CD8+ and CD8+ TEMRA cells had a purity of 90% or higher.

This sample stems from a study of CD8 T cells in Susac syndrome (dated by TCRdb to the late 2010s). As for the study more broadly: Repertoire sequencing was used to test whether CD8+ T cell activation and differentiation in Susac syndrome was antigen driven. The research as a whole found: The number of individuals in the TCR sequencing and HLA analysis was acknowledged as relatively small.

RNA was extracted with the RNeasy kit and about 0.5 to 1 ug was reverse transcribed using random hexamers. The immunoSEQ multiplex PCR assay, which covers 54 Vbeta and 13 Jbeta segments, was used to amplify TCR beta CDR3 regions. Bias from PCR amplification was corrected by using a synthetic template baseline for primer optimization and for computational correction. Processing in the source paper ran as follows. Reads were assigned to V, D and J genes according to IMGT and analyzed in immunoSEQ Analyzer, with only productive sequences retained. Clonality was calculated as one minus the Shannon entropy normalized by log2 of the number of productive unique sequences. For each patient and control, public and private clones were evaluated among the 100 most prevalent clones. A clone was defined as Susac-specific if it was absent from the healthy and MS cohorts, from 1052 published viral clones and from other ImmuneACCESS disease sequences. The raw public data were reprocessed by TCRdb itself: fastp quality trimming at Q25, MiXCR clonotype calling, in-frame beta chains only. Each entry is one CDR3 protein sequence, shown with its most common DNA and genes. TCRdb's processing, not the authors' own work, is the source of the V and J calls. The sample contains 130,000 or so distinct CDR3 sequences, about 95% of them found a single time. The ten largest clonotypes hold 0.11% of the sample.

The specimen was CD4+ T cells from PBMCs. This receptor was obtained from a human donor with multiple sclerosis.

The CDR3 loop reads CASSLGLAGTQYF. In nucleotides, the sequence is TGTGCCAGCAGCCTCGGACTAGCGGGAACGCAGTATTTT. The chain is made from TRBV12-3 or TRBV12-4 and TRBJ2-3; 12 central nucleotides agree with TRBD2. Ends trimmed: V by 6 bases, J by 9 bases; bases unmatched to a gene: 4. The CDR3 starts with the cysteine, ends with the phenylalanine, and has 13 residues. Of all the DNA, just the CDR3 is kept, 39 bases in frame from base 1.